This T cell receptor beta chain is drawn from a study of cytomegalovirus exposure and HLA in healthy donors. Study findings and constraints: Later, an analysis showed that TCR beta chains associated with HLA were more clonally expanded than others that were equally common. In an earlier analysis, in roughly 600 donors, most V segments appeared productive either ~87% or ~30% of the time.

Germline V gene lookup returns CDR1 SGHRS and CDR2 YFSETQ. The CDR3 consists of 15 residues. Trimming pared 4 bases from V and 2 bases from J, leaving 12 bases between. The PCR employed 60 Vbeta primers together with 13 Jbeta primers. Clones were sequenced by immunoSEQ multiplex PCR, and TCRdb holds only the in-frame ones, with some missing. This sample has 160,000 or so clones, with roughly 82% found just once. With regard to this clone: Its matching antigen is unknown.

The V gene is TRBV5-1, the J gene TRBJ2-2, with D perhaps TRBD1 (6 bases). The sample comprised PBMCs. The TCR comes from a man over 45 in good health and CMV-seropositive. As DNA, the CDR3 is TGCGCCAGCAGCCACGGGACATTTAACACCGGGGAGCTGTTTTTT. It yields the protein CASSHGTFNTGELFF.